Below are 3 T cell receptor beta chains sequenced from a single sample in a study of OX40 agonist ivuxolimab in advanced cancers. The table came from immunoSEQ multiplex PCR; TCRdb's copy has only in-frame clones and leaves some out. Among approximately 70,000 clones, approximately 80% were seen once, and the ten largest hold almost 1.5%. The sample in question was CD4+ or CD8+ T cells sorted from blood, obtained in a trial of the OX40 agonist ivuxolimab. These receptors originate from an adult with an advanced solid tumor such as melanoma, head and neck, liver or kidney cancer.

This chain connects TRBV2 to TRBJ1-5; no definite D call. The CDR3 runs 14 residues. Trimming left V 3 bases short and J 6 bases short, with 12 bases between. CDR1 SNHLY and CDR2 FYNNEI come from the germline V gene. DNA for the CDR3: TGTGCCAGCAGTGAGGCCACGGTGCGTCAGCCCCAGCATTTT. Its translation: CASSEATVRQPQHF. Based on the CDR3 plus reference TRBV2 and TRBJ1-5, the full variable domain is EPEVTQTPSHQVTQMGQEVILRCVPISNHLYFYWYRQILGQKVEFLVSFYNNEISEKSEIFDDQFSVERPDGSNFTLKIRSTKLEDSAMYFCASSEATVRQPQHFGDGTRLSIL.

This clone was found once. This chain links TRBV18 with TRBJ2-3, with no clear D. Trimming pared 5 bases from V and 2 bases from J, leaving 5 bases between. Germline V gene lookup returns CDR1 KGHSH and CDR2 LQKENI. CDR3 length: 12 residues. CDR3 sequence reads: CASSATTDTQYF. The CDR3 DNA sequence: TGTGCCAGCTCAGCCACCACAGATACGCAGTATTTT.

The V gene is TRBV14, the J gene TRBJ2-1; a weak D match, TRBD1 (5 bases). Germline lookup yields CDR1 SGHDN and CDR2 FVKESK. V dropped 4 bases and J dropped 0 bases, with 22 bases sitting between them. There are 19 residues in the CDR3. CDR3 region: CASSLSKGLGLSSYNEQFF. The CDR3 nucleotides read TGTGCCAGCAGCCTCAGCAAGGGGCTTGGGTTGAGCTCCTACAATGAGCAGTTCTTC.